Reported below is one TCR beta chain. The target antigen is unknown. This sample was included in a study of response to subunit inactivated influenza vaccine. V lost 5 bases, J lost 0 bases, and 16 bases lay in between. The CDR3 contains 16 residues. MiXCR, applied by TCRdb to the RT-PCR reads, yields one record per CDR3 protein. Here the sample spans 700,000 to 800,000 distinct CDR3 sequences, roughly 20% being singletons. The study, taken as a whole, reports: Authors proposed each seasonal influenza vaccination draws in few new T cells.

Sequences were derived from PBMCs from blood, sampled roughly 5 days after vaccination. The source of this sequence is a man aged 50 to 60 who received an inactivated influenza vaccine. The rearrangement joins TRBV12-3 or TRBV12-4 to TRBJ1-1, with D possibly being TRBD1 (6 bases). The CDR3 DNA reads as TGTGCCAGCAGTACCACTTCAGGGGTAATGAACACTGAAGCTTTCTTT. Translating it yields CASSTTSGVMNTEAFF.